This T cell receptor beta chain was recorded in a study of shared clonotypes between healthy human individuals. Overall study context: Aged 18 to 49, the donors were two women and a few men. Findings and caveats of the study: Relative to their counterparts shared across all four donors, non-shared clonotypes exhibited diminished generation probabilities. Rarefaction analysis demonstrated incomplete sorted-subset sequencing notwithstanding large depth.

Running of the assay took place at deep level. Only in-frame clones appear in the TCRdb table, and some are missing; sequencing was by immunoSEQ multiplex PCR. Among roughly 600,000 clones listed, 95% to 98% were seen once. About this clone itself: Its antigen remains unknown.

Germline CDR1 is MDHEN and CDR2 is SYDVKM. Trimming removed 6 bases from V and 0 bases from J, with 11 bases in between. This CDR3 has 14 residues. Terminally differentiated effector memory CD45RA+ cells were excluded by CCR7 positive selection of CD45RO-negative cells. Sample: naive CD8+ T cells sorted from blood. The clonotype comes from a man aged 25 to 40 in good health. V and J are TRBV28 and TRBJ1-2, with a weak D call TRBD1 (6 bases). The CDR3 protein is CASRRTATNYGYTF. The CDR3 nucleotides read TGTGCCAGCAGGAGGACAGCTACTAACTATGGCTACACCTTC.